This TCR beta chain was identified during a study of identical twins. Study results and limitations: Compared with unrelated sharing, twin-shared out-of-frame alpha sequences had more low-probability sequences. Whereas memory repertoires showed no such difference, abundant cord blood beta clonotypes carried fewer insertions.

Germline assignment: CDR1 SGHKS and CDR2 YYEKEE (reference sequence). Trimming removed 0 bases at V and 0 bases at J, with 4 bases between. The CDR3 is 14 amino acids. Only healthy Caucasians were enrolled as donors. This clonotype occurred many times. Its cognate antigen is unknown. Unique molecular identifiers were present on the cDNA, and a universal primer site came from template switching. TCRdb ran MiXCR on the 5' RACE reads and lists one entry per CDR3 protein. The sample has about 720,000 distinct CDR3 sequences, 8.5% to 9% seen once. This same sample was also taken into another study, of yellow fever vaccine responses in identical twins.

This chain uses TRBV5-5 with TRBJ1-3; D remains unclear. The TCR sequence derives from a woman aged 18-29 years in good health. Sequencing was carried out using PBMCs. The CDR3 bases are TGTGCCAGCAGCTTGGCCCGCTCTGGAAACACCATATATTTT. This gives the protein CASSLARSGNTIYF.